This entry features one TCR beta chain sequence. Primers included in the PCR were 60 Vbeta and 13 Jbeta primers. Repertoires were generated with immunoSEQ multiplex PCR, while TCRdb's copy carries only in-frame clones and drops some. This listing includes under 150,000 clones. The source of the sample is a study of cytomegalovirus exposure and HLA in healthy donors. The germline CDR1 and CDR2 sequences are SGHRS and YFSETQ. V shed 4 bases, J shed 1 base, and the junction held 8 bases outside the gene matches. This CDR3 is built from 16 residues. V gene TRBV5-1 combines with J gene TRBJ2-5, with 9 bases matching TRBD2. Input material: PBMCs. The TCR was taken from a man aged 35 to 55 in good health and CMV-seronegative. The chain's CDR3 is CASSQTVAGVQETQYF. CDR3 sequence (DNA): TGCGCCAGCAGCCAGACGGTAGCGGGGGTCCAAGAGACCCAGTACTTC.